The sequence of this T cell receptor beta chain was determined in a study of T cells in Graves' hyperthyroidism and ophthalmopathy. Findings of the study overall: Most thyroid clonotypes with frequency above 0.001 were detected in blood.

The CDR3 extends over 17 amino acids. V was pared by 3 bases and J by 0 bases, with 12 bases between. Looked up from germline, CDR1 is SGHTA and CDR2 is FQGNSA. There are a few counts of this clonotype. The antigen is undetermined. Amplification targeted TCR beta CDR3 regions from RNA transcripts. During a first-round RT-PCR of the TCR CDR3, the HTBI primer set was used. TCRdb reanalysed the multiplex PCR reads using MiXCR and keeps one entry per CDR3 protein. In the table there are roughly 600,000 distinct CDR3 sequences, about 14% of which are singletons. The sample consisted of blood. The chain couples TRBV7-2 to TRBJ2-6, with D uncertain. This TCR derives from a woman aged 50 to 60 with Graves' ophthalmopathy. Written as DNA, the CDR3 is TGTGCCAGCAGCTTTTTCCCCCGCAGCTCTGGGGCCAACGTCCTGACTTTC. Translated, it gives CASSFFPRSSGANVLTF.